This TCR beta chain was recorded in a study of beta chain features in type 1 diabetes. Reverse transcribing all isolated RNA meant expressed TCRB transcripts were sequenced. Clones were sequenced by immunoSEQ multiplex PCR, and TCRdb holds only the in-frame ones, with some missing. The sample lists about 150,000 clones; around 10% were seen once. The CDR3 length is 14 residues. Germline V CDR1 and CDR2: GTSNPN, SVGIG (reference sequence). V was trimmed by 0 bases and J by 3 bases, leaving 8 bases between them. This sequence was found in a man aged 18 to 30 in good health. This rearrangement joins TRBV30 to TRBJ2-2; the D is unclear. Material: central memory CD4+ T cells from blood. The CDR3, as DNA: TGTGCCTGGAGTGTTACAGTTCACACCGGGGAGCTGTTTTTT. As protein: CAWSVTVHTGELFF.